These 19 T cell receptor beta chains were sequenced from one sample in a study of T cells in Graves' hyperthyroidism and ophthalmopathy. Authors of the study amplified TCR beta CDR3 regions from RNA transcripts. First-round RT-PCR targeting the TCR CDR3 was performed with the HTBI primer set. TCRdb re-analysed the multiplex PCR reads in MiXCR, keeping a single row per CDR3 protein. Of some 580,000 distinct CDR3 sequences in the sample, approximately 15% were seen once. Source material: blood. The receptors come from a woman aged 40 to 50 with Graves' ophthalmopathy.

This clonotype was counted ten times or more. The chain recombines TRBV7-8 with TRBJ2-3, with 8 nucleotides matching TRBD2. Germline V gene sequence: CDR1 SGHVS, CDR2 FQNEAQ. This CDR3 is 16 amino acids long. V trimming: 3 bases; J trimming: 2 bases; junction bases outside the gene matches: 7. The CDR3 sequence: CASSLLGLGATDTQYF. DNA of the CDR3: TGTGCCAGCAGCTTGCTGGGACTAGGAGCCACAGATACGCAGTATTTT.

This clonotype was observed a handful of times. The rearrangement links TRBV6-1 to TRBJ2-2; no reliable D call. The CDR3 has 15 residues. V was clipped by 1 base and J by 2 bases, with 8 bases between them. Germline assignment: CDR1 MNHNS and CDR2 SASEGT. The CDR3 loop reads CASSEVSENTGELFF. Here the CDR3 DNA reads TGTGCCAGCAGTGAAGTGTCGGAAAACACCGGGGAGCTGTTTTTT.

This clonotype was counted between two and nine times. This CDR3 is CASSLSTVGANQPQHF. CDR3 DNA sequence: TGTGCCAGCAGTTTATCGACGGTCGGGGCCAATCAGCCCCAGCATTTT. V gene TRBV27 combines with J gene TRBJ1-5; the D gene is possibly TRBD1 (5 bases). Germline V lookup: CDR1 MNHEY, CDR2 SMNVEV (reference sequence). This CDR3 contains 16 residues. V dropped 0 bases and J dropped 3 bases, with 12 bases sitting between them.

This clonotype was detected many times. This chain uses TRBV28 with TRBJ2-3; D call uncertain. V lost 4 bases and J lost 1, with 12 bases in between. Looked up from germline, CDR1 is MDHEN and CDR2 is SYDVKM. The CDR3 has 15 amino acids. This CDR3 reads CASSSNPSGTDTQYF. In nucleotides, the CDR3 is TGTGCCAGCAGTTCTAACCCTTCAGGCACAGATACGCAGTATTTT.

This clonotype was detected ten times or more. The genes are TRBV3-1 and TRBJ1-3; D is uncertain. The germline V and J ends were trimmed by 1 base and 9 bases, with 10 bases remaining between them. CDR3 length: 13 amino acids. Per germline, CDR1 LGHDT and CDR2 YNNKEL (reference sequence). The CDR3 region is CASSQVWQSTIYF. CDR3 nucleotides: TGTGCCAGCAGCCAAGTTTGGCAGAGCACCATATATTTT.

Many counts were recorded for this clonotype. The rearrangement joins TRBV6-6 to TRBJ2-5, with D maybe TRBD1 (5 bases). This CDR3 contains 13 residues. Per germline, CDR1 MNHNY and CDR2 SVGAGI (reference sequence). Deletions cut 2 bases from V and 5 bases from J, with 9 bases between. The CDR3, as DNA: TGTGCCAGCAGTTACCAGGGTTTGGAGACCCAGTACTTC. It specifies CASSYQGLETQYF.

This clonotype was seen a single time. The genes are TRBV29-1 and TRBJ1-2; D is unresolved. Deletions cut 6 bases from V and 4 bases from J, with 9 bases between. This CDR3 has 11 amino acids. The germline CDR1 and CDR2 sequences are SQVTM and ANQGSEA. CDR3 DNA sequence: TGCAGCGTGAGGGAATGCTATGGCTACACCTTC. It translates to CSVRECYGYTF.

A word on this clonotype: This could be a read error, since a much larger clone is one nucleotide away. This CDR3 is missing its conserved last phenylalanine or tryptophan, likely due to a read error. The chain combines TRBV28 with TRBJ2-3; D call uncertain. Deletions cut 3 bases from V and 4 bases from J, with 11 bases between. The CDR3 runs 14 residues. CDR1 is MDHEN, CDR2 SYDVKM, per germline. The CDR3 nucleotides are TGTGCCAGCAGTTTTGGGGTTCCCCCAGATACGCAGTATTCT. It translates to CASSFGVPPDTQYS.

This clonotype showed up many times. The chain carries TRBV20-1 and TRBJ2-5; no clear D gene. The CDR3 totals 14 residues. The germline gives CDR1 DFQATT, CDR2 SNEGSKA (reference sequence). The V end was cut by 4 bases, the J end by 1 base, with 13 bases between. The CDR3: CSANLPDGQETQYF. The CDR3 nucleotides are TGCAGTGCTAATTTACCGGACGGCCAAGAGACCCAGTACTTC.

The chain combines TRBV6-5 with TRBJ1-2; D gene uncertain. V dropped 0 bases and J dropped 6 bases, with 8 bases sitting between them. The CDR3 has 13 residues. Germline CDR1 MNHEY, CDR2 SVGAGI. CDR3 in DNA: TGTGCCAGCAGTTACTCACTTGCGGATGGCTACACCTTC. Encoded protein: CASSYSLADGYTF.

In its sample, this clonotype was seen a few times. This chain uses TRBV28 with TRBJ1-2; D uncertain. Germline V lookup: CDR1 MDHEN, CDR2 SYDVKM. CDR3 size: 13 residues. Trimming took 5 bases from V and 3 from J, leaving 10 bases between them. CDR3 nucleotides: TGTGCCAGCAGTCCTCAGGCTTACTATGGCTACACCTTC. It yields the protein CASSPQAYYGYTF.

The chain carries TRBV6-2 or TRBV6-3 and TRBJ1-4; D is perhaps TRBD1 (5 bases). V was trimmed by 0 bases and J by 8 bases, leaving 13 bases between them. CDR1 MNHEY and CDR2 SVGEGT come from the germline V gene. The CDR3 contains 15 residues. The CDR3 coding sequence is TGTGCCAGCAGTTACTCCCGGCAGGGAAGAGAAAAACTGTTTTTT. Encoded protein: CASSYSRQGREKLFF.

This clonotype was observed at least ten times. The V gene is TRBV20-1, the J gene TRBJ2-7, with a tentative D call TRBD1 (5 bases). Germline V lookup: CDR1 DFQATT, CDR2 SNEGSKA (reference sequence). V lost 2 bases and J lost 2, with 7 bases in between. The CDR3 covers 12 residues. For the CDR3, the DNA is TGCAGTGCTAGACCGGACACCTACGAGCAGTACTTC. It encodes CSARPDTYEQYF.

This clonotype was recorded many times. The V and J genes are TRBV11-2 and TRBJ2-7, with unresolved D. V dropped 5 bases and J dropped 0 bases, with 11 bases sitting between them. This CDR3 region has 14 residues. The germline V gene encodes CDR1 SGHAT and CDR2 FQNNGV. The CDR3 DNA reads TGTGCCAGCAGCGTCGTGGGAAGCTCCTACGAGCAGTACTTC. Protein product: CASSVVGSSYEQYF.

The table lists this clonotype with a few counts. The V and J genes are TRBV10-3 and TRBJ1-2; D ambiguous. Germline CDR1 is ENHRY and CDR2 is SYGVKD. This CDR3 spans 15 amino acids. The V and J ends lost 0 bases and 0 bases respectively, with 8 bases between them. This CDR3 is CAISESQTSNYGYTF. The CDR3 DNA is TGTGCCATCAGTGAGTCGCAGACGTCTAACTATGGCTACACCTTC.

This clonotype was picked up a small number of times. The chain is built from TRBV7-9 and TRBJ2-2; 8 bases match TRBD2. The CDR3 is 16 residues long. Germline CDR1 reads SEHNR; CDR2 reads FQNEAQ (reference sequence). The V gene end was trimmed by 5 bases and the J gene end by 1 base; junction bases not matched to a gene: 6. CDR3 sequence reads: CASSTGLVGNTGELFF. As DNA, the CDR3 is TGTGCCAGCAGCACGGGACTAGTGGGGAACACCGGGGAGCTGTTTTTT.

This clonotype was detected many times. The chain employs TRBV15 and TRBJ2-7; D is perhaps TRBD1 (6 bases). In germline, CDR1 is LNHNV, CDR2 YYDKDF (reference sequence). The V and J ends lost 5 bases and 0 bases respectively, with 20 bases between them. The CDR3 spans 17 residues. This CDR3 reads CATSSVLGGRASYEQYF. As DNA, the CDR3 is TGTGCCACCAGCTCCGTCCTTGGGGGCCGGGCCTCCTACGAGCAGTACTTC.

This clonotype was recorded at least ten times. V is TRBV3-1 and J is TRBJ2-5; D is uncertain. CDR1 is LGHDT, CDR2 YNNKEL, per germline (reference sequence). Trimming removed 4 bases at V and 1 base at J, with 10 bases between. CDR3 length equals 14 residues. This chain's CDR3 is CASSPSDFQETQYF. CDR3 nucleotides: TGTGCCAGCAGCCCATCAGACTTCCAAGAGACCCAGTACTTC.

This clonotype was counted once. The J gene is TRBJ2-5, the V gene TRBV7-7; TRBD2 matches 7 bases. CDR3 length equals 12 residues. Germline assignment: CDR1 SSHAT and CDR2 FNYEAQ (reference sequence). The DNA of the CDR3 is TGTGCTAGCGGGCCGGACCAAGAGACCCAGTACTTC. It encodes CASGPDQETQYF. Full variable domain (rest looked up from reference TRBV7-7 and TRBJ2-5): GAGVSQSPRYKVTKRGQDVTLRCDPISSHATLYWYQQALGQGPEFLTYFNYEAQPDKSGLPSDRFSAERPEGSISTLTIQRTEQRDSAMYRCASGPDQETQYFGPGTRLLVL.